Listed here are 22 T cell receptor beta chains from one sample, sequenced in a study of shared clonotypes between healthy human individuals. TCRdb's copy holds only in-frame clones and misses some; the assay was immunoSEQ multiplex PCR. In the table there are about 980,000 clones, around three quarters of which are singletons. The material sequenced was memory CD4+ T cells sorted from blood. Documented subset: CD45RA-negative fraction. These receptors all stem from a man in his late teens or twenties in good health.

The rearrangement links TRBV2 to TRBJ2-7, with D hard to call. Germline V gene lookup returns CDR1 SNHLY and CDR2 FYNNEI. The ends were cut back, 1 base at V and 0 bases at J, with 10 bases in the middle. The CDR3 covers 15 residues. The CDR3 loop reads CASSEEWPSSYEQYF. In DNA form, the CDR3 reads TGTGCCAGCAGTGAAGAGTGGCCCAGCTCCTACGAGCAGTACTTC.

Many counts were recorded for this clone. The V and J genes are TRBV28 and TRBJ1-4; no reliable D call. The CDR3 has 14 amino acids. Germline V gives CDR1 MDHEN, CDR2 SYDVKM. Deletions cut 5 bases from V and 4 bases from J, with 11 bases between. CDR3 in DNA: TGTGCCAGCAGTACCCAACAGAGTAATGAAAAACTGTTTTTT. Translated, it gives CASSTQQSNEKLFF.

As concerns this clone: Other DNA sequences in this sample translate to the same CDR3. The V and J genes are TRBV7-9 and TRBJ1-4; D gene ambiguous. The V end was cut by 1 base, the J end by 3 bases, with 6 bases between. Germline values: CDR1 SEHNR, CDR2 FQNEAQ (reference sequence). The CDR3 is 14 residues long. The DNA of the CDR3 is TGTGCCAGCAGCTTAGGGGGATCTAATGAAAAACTGTTTTTT. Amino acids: CASSLGGSNEKLFF.

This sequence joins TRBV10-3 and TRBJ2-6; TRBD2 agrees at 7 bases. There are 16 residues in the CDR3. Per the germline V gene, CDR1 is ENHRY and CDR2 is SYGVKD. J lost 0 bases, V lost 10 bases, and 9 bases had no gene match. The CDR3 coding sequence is TGTGCCACCCAGCGGGACCTCCTCTCTGGGGCCAACGTCCTGACTTTC. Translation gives CATQRDLLSGANVLTF.

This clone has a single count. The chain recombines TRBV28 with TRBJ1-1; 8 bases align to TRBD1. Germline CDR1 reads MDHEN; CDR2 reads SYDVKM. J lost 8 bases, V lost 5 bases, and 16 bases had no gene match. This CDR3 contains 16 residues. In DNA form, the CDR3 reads TGTGCCAGCAGTACGGGGACAGGAGGGGGAGCGACCGAAGCTTTCTTT. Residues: CASSTGTGGGATEAFF.

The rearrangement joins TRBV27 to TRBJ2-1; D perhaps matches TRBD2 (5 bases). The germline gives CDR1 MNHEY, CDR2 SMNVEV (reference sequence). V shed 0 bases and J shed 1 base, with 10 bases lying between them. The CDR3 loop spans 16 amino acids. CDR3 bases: TGTGCCAGCAGTTTATCGGGAGCGACTTCCTACAATGAGCAGTTCTTC. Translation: CASSLSGATSYNEQFF.

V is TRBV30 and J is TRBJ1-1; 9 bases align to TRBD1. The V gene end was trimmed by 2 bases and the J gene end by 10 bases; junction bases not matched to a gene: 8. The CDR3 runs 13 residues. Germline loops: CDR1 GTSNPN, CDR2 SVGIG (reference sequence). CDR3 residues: CAWSPGQGYVAFF. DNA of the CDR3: TGTGCCTGGAGTCCAGGACAGGGGTATGTAGCTTTCTTT.

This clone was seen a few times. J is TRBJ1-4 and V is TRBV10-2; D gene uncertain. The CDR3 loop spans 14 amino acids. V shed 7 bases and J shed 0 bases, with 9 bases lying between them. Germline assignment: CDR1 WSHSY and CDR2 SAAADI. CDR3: CASKSGTTNEKLFF. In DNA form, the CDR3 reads TGCGCCAGCAAATCAGGAACAACTAATGAAAAACTGTTTTTT.

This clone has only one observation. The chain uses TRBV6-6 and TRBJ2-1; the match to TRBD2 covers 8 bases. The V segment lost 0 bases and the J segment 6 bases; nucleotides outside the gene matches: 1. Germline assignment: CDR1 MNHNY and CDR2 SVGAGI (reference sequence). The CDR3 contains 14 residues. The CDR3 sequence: CASSYSGTSNEQFF. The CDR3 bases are TGTGCCAGCAGTTACTCCGGGACTAGCAATGAGCAGTTCTTC.

CDR3 sequence reads: CASSLERGVGEQYF. The CDR3 DNA sequence: TGTGCCAGCAGCTTAGAGCGGGGGGTCGGCGAGCAGTACTTC. This sequence joins TRBV11-2 and TRBJ2-7, with 8 bases fitting TRBD2. Germline values: CDR1 SGHAT, CDR2 FQNNGV. Trimming took 0 bases from V and 6 from J; bases not matched to a gene: 4. CDR3 size: 14 residues.

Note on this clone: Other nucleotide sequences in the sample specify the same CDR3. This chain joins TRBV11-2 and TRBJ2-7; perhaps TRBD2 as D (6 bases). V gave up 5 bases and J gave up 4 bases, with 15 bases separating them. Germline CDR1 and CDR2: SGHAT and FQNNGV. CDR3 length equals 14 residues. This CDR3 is CASSLGLAGYEQYF. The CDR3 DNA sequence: TGTGCCAGCAGCCTGGGACTGGCGGGGTACGAGCAGTACTTC. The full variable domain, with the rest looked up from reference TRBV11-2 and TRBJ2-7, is EAGVAQSPRYKIIEKRQSVAFWCNPISGHATLYWYQQILGQGPKLLIQFQNNGVVDDSQLPKDRFSAERLKGVDSTLKIQPAKLEDSAVYLCASSLGLAGYEQYFGPGTRLTVT.

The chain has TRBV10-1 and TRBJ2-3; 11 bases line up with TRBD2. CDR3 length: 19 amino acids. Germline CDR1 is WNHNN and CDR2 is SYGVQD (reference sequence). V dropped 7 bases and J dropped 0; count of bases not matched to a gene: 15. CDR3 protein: CASTATSGRVSSSTDTQYF. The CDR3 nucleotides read TGCGCCAGCACCGCTACTAGCGGGAGAGTATCTTCTAGCACAGATACGCAGTATTTT.

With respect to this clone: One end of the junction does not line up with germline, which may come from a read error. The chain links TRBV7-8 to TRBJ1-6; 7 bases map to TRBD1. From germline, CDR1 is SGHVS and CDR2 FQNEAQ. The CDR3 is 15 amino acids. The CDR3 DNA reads TGTGCCAGCAGGTTAGGGACAGCGTATAATTCACCCCTCCACTTT. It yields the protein CASRLGTAYNSPLHF.

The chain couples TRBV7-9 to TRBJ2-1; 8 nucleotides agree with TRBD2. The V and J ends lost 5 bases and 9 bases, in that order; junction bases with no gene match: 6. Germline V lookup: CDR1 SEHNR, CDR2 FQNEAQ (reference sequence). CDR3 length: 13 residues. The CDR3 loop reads CASSTAGEGEQFF. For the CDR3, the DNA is TGTGCCAGCAGCACAGCGGGAGAGGGTGAGCAGTTCTTC.

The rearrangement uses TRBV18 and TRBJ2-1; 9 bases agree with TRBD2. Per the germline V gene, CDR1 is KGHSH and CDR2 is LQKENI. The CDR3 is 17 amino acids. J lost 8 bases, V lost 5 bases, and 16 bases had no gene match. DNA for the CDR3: TGTGCCAGCTCATCGAGTCCAGCGGGAGGTGGCATGGATGAGCAGTTCTTC. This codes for CASSSSPAGGGMDEQFF. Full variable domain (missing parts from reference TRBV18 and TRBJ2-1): NAGVMQNPRHLVRRRGQEARLRCSPMKGHSHVYWYRQLPEEGLKFMVYLQKENIIDESGMPKERFSAEFPKEGPSILRIQQVVRGDSAAYFCASSSSPAGGGMDEQFFGPGTRLTVL.

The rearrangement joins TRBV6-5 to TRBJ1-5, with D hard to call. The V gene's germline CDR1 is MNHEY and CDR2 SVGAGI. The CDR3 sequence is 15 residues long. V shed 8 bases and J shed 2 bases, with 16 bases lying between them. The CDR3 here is CASAPGHGGNQPQHF. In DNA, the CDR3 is TGTGCCAGCGCCCCCGGCCACGGTGGCAATCAGCCCCAGCATTTT.

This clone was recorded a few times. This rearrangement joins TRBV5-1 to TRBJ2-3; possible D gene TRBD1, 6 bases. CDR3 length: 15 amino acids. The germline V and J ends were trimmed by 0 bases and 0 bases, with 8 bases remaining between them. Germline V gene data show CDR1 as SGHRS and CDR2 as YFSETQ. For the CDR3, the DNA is TGCGCCAGCAGCTTGGCCGGACAGAGCACAGATACGCAGTATTTT. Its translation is CASSLAGQSTDTQYF.

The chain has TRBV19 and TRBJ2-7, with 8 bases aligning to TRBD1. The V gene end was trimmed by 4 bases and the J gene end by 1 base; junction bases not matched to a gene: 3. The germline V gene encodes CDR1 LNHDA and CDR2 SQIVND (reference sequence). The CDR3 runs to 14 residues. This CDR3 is CASSKTGGSYEQYF. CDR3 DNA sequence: TGTGCCAGTAGTAAAACAGGGGGTTCCTACGAGCAGTACTTC.

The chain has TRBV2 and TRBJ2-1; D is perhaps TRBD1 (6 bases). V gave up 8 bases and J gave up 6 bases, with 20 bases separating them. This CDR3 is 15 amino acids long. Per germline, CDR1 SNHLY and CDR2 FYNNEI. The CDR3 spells CASQRRQDLGNEQFF. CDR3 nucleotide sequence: TGTGCCAGCCAGAGACGACAGGATTTAGGCAATGAGCAGTTCTTC. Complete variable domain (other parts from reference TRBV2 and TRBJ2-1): EPEVTQTPSHQVTQMGQEVILRCVPISNHLYFYWYRQILGQKVEFLVSFYNNEISEKSEIFDDQFSVERPDGSNFTLKIRSTKLEDSAMYFCASQRRQDLGNEQFFGPGTRLTVL.

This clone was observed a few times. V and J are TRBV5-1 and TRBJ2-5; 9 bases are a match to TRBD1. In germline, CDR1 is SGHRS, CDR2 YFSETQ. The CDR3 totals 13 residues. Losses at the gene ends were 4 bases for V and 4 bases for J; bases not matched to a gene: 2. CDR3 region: CASSRTGAETQYF. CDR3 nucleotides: TGCGCCAGCAGCCGGACAGGGGCAGAGACCCAGTACTTC.

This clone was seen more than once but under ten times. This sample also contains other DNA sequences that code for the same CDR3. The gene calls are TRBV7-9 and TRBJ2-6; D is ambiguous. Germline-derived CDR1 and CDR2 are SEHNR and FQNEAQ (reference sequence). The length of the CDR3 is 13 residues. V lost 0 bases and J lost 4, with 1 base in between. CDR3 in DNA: TGTGCCAGCAGCTTAGCCGGGGCCAACGTCCTGACTTTC. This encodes CASSLAGANVLTF.

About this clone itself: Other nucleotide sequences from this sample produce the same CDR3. The CDR3 loop reads CSVEDPGEAFF. The DNA for the CDR3 is TGCAGCGTTGAAGATCCGGGTGAAGCTTTCTTT. The chain couples TRBV29-1 to TRBJ1-1; D not resolved. Trimming took 0 bases from V and 7 from J, leaving 6 bases between them. The CDR3 sequence is 11 residues long. Germline CDR1 SQVTM, CDR2 ANQGSEA.